The 16 T cell receptor beta chains below were found in one sample sequenced in a study of shared clonotypes between healthy human individuals. Repertoires were generated with immunoSEQ multiplex PCR, while TCRdb's copy carries only in-frame clones and drops some. The data show approximately 460,000 clones, roughly three quarters seen once. Sequences were obtained from PBMCs. The receptors derive from a woman in her forties in good health. Some clones in this sample may be carry-over from other donors' samples.

A note on this clone: This may arise from a read error, as a much more abundant clone is one base away. The chain employs TRBV4-3 and TRBJ2-7; perhaps TRBD1 as D (7 bases). The germline V gene has CDR1 LGHNA and CDR2 YSLEER. CDR3 length: 16 residues. CDR3 protein: CTSSQDRQGGFYEQYF. In nucleotides, the CDR3 is TGCACCAGCAGCCAAGATCGGCAGGGGGGTTTTTACGAGCAGTACTTC.

About this clone: Only one base separates this from a far larger clonotype, so it likely reflects a read error. Other nucleotide sequences from this sample produce the same CDR3. The gene calls are TRBV29-1 and TRBJ1-4; D uncertain. From germline, CDR1 is SQVTM and CDR2 ANQGSEA. The CDR3 is made up of 12 amino acids. Trimming pared 7 bases from V and 8 bases from J, leaving 14 bases between. The CDR3 bases are TGCAGCGCTGGAGAATCGGACGAAAAACTGTTTTTT. Its translation is CSAGESDEKLFF.

V is TRBV7-8 and J is TRBJ2-7; TRBD2 is a possible D gene (6 bases). This CDR3 contains 18 residues. Between the trimmed V and J ends, which lost 2 bases and 0 bases, there was a span of 20 bases. Germline V gives CDR1 SGHVS, CDR2 FQNEAQ. CDR3 DNA sequence: TGTGCCAGCAGCTTAACGTCTCACGGAGCGGGCCCCTCCTACGAGCAGTACTTC. It yields the protein CASSLTSHGAGPSYEQYF.

The chain joins TRBV4-2 to TRBJ2-3; TRBD1 matches at 8 bases. J was trimmed by 5 bases and V by 1 base; bases with no gene match: 5. The germline V gene encodes CDR1 LGHNA and CDR2 YNFKEQ. This CDR3 contains 15 residues. The chain's CDR3 is CASSQAGGFGDTQYF. In DNA, the CDR3 is TGTGCCAGCAGCCAAGCAGGGGGCTTCGGAGATACGCAGTATTTT.

The rearrangement links TRBV7-3 to TRBJ2-2; TRBD1 agrees at 10 bases. Germline V CDR1 and CDR2: SGHTA, FQGTGA. The CDR3 covers 15 residues. V was pared by 2 bases and J by 7 bases, with 4 bases of the junction left unmatched. The DNA for the CDR3 is TGTGCCAGCAGCTTAGACAGGGGGCAATTCGGGGAGCTGTTTTTT. This gives the protein CASSLDRGQFGELFF.

The chain recombines TRBV5-4 with TRBJ1-2; possible D gene TRBD1, 6 bases. Looked up from germline, CDR1 is SGHNT and CDR2 is YYREEE (reference sequence). The ends were cut back, 2 bases at V and 4 bases at J, with 12 bases in the middle. The CDR3 covers 14 residues. CDR3 protein: CASSLRQGSYGYTF. The CDR3 DNA sequence: TGTGCCAGCAGCTTAAGGCAGGGGTCCTATGGCTACACCTTC. The variable domain in full, completed from reference TRBV5-4 and TRBJ1-2, reads ETGVTQSPTHLIKTRGQQVTLRCSSQSGHNTVSWYQQALGQGPQFIFQYYREEENGRGNFPPRFSGLQFPNYSSELNVNALELDDSALYLCASSLRQGSYGYTFGSGTRLTVV.

V gene TRBV5-5 combines with J gene TRBJ1-5; TRBD1 agrees at 7 bases. J lost 6 bases, V lost 5 bases, and 11 bases had no gene match. The germline V gene has CDR1 SGHKS and CDR2 YYEKEE (reference sequence). The length of the CDR3 is 15 residues. The CDR3 loop reads CASSQSTGAVQPQHF. The CDR3 DNA is TGTGCCAGCAGTCAATCTACAGGGGCGGTTCAGCCCCAGCATTTT.

This clone was counted ten times or more. Different DNA sequences within this sample yield the same CDR3. The chain uses TRBV11-2 and TRBJ2-7, with 10 bases identical to TRBD2. Germline V gene sequence: CDR1 SGHAT, CDR2 FQNNGV. There are 18 residues in the CDR3. Trimming cost V 0 bases and J 0 bases; bases outside gene matches: 8. CDR3 DNA: TGTGCCAGCAGCTTAGATCAAGGACTAGCGGCTATCTCCTACGAGCAGTACTTC. Protein: CASSLDQGLAAISYEQYF.

This clone turned up a few times. The chain carries TRBV6-1 and TRBJ2-7; 9 positions agree with TRBD2. V lost 6 bases, J lost 3 bases, and 9 bases stayed unmatched. The CDR3 spans 15 residues. Germline V gene data show CDR1 as MNHNS and CDR2 as SASEGT. CDR3 residues: CASSSRGGQGYEQYF. CDR3 bases: TGTGCCAGCAGCTCGCGGGGGGGGCAGGGCTACGAGCAGTACTTC.

The chain recombines TRBV7-9 with TRBJ2-2; 7 bases are a match to TRBD1. The CDR3 totals 13 residues. Trimming at V came to 6 bases and at J to 6 bases, leaving 4 bases not matched to a gene. Germline V lookup: CDR1 SEHNR, CDR2 FQNEAQ (reference sequence). Here the CDR3 DNA reads TGTGCCAGCAGTACAGGGGCTCCCGGGGAGCTGTTTTTT. This translates into CASSTGAPGELFF.

Comment on this clone: Without the conserved terminal phenylalanine or tryptophan, this CDR3 likely stems from a read error. The chain joins TRBV10-3 to TRBJ1-1, with no clear D. V was trimmed by 3 bases and J by 8 bases, leaving 16 bases between them. From germline, CDR1 is ENHRY and CDR2 SYGVKD. There are 14 residues in the CDR3. The CDR3 nucleotides read TGTGCCATCAGTGAACCGGGCAGAGCCACCGAAGCTTTCTCT. It yields the protein CAISEPGRATEAFS.

Details on this clone: This same CDR3 is encoded by further DNA sequences in the sample. This chain joins TRBV5-1 and TRBJ1-5; the D gene is possibly TRBD1 (6 bases). Trimming left V 4 bases short and J 2 bases short, with 10 bases between. Germline-derived CDR1 and CDR2 are SGHRS and YFSETQ. This CDR3 is 14 amino acids long. The DNA of the CDR3 is TGCGCCAGCAGCCCTGGGGGCGGCAATCAGCCCCAGCATTTT. Encoded protein: CASSPGGGNQPQHF.

The J gene is TRBJ2-7, the V gene TRBV5-1, with TRBD1 identical over 9 bases. Germline CDR1 and CDR2: SGHRS and YFSETQ. J gave up 2 bases and V 0 bases, and 9 bases lay outside the gene matches. The CDR3 sequence is 17 residues long. CDR3 sequence (DNA): TGCGCCAGCAGCTTGGGCGGTGGACAGGGGCCCACCTACGAGCAGTACTTC. Translating gives CASSLGGGQGPTYEQYF.

This clone came up a few times. The chain couples TRBV5-1 to TRBJ2-1; D perhaps matches TRBD2 (5 bases). The CDR3 contains 13 residues. The germline V gene has CDR1 SGHRS and CDR2 YFSETQ. V lost 4 bases, J lost 10 bases, and 15 bases lay in between. The CDR3 sequence: CASSKSPPGEQFF. The CDR3 DNA sequence: TGCGCCAGCAGCAAATCTCCGCCGGGGGAGCAGTTCTTC.

As concerns this clone: A far larger clone differs by one base, so this is likely a read error. Other DNA variants within this sample encode the same CDR3. The rearrangement links TRBV2 to TRBJ1-1; TRBD1 matches at 7 bases. The CDR3 consists of 15 residues. The germline V gene encodes CDR1 SNHLY and CDR2 FYNNEI. DNA for the CDR3: TGTGCTAGCAGCGGTCCACAGGGGTCGAACACTGAAGCTTTCTTT. Encoded protein: CASSGPQGSNTEAFF.

In its sample, this clone was seen a few times. This chain uses TRBV7-2 with TRBJ2-7; D is unresolved. Germline CDR1 reads SGHTA; CDR2 reads FQGNSA. V shed 4 bases and J shed 3 bases, with 4 bases lying between them. The CDR3 has 11 residues. The CDR3 coding sequence is TGTGCCAGCAGCTCTGTCTACGAGCAGTACTTC. This gives the protein CASSSVYEQYF.